These 31 T cell receptor beta chains originate from one sample sequenced in a study of cytomegalovirus exposure and HLA in healthy donors. 13 Jbeta primers and 60 Vbeta primers were used for the PCR. Profiled with immunoSEQ multiplex PCR; TCRdb holds only in-frame clones, not every one. With roughly 200,000 clones in the sample, the ten largest clones hold about 1%. Sequences were obtained from PBMCs. All receptors derive from a girl aged 2-15 years in good health and CMV-seropositive.

Points on this clone: The germline gene is not matched at one end of the junction; a read error may be the cause. The chain combines TRBV10-3 with TRBJ2-7, with 7 positions matching TRBD2. The CDR3 consists of 13 residues. CDR1 is ENHRY and CDR2 is SYGVKD in the germline V gene. CDR3 amino acids: CAFRASGSYEQYF. The DNA for the CDR3 is TGTGCCTTCAGGGCTAGCGGCTCCTACGAGCAGTACTTC.

The chain recombines TRBV9 with TRBJ2-3; 8 bases are a match to TRBD2. V shed 0 bases and J 4 bases; nucleotides not matched to a gene: 7. Germline CDR1 reads SGDLS; CDR2 reads YYNGEE. This CDR3 is built from 16 residues. CDR3 nucleotide sequence: TGTGCCAGCAGCGTAGACAGCGGGAGCGGTTCAGATACGCAGTATTTT. Translated, it gives CASSVDSGSGSDTQYF.

CDR3 amino acids: CASSLGAGGENTIYF. CDR3 sequence (DNA): TGTGCCAGCAGCTTAGGTGCAGGGGGTGAAAACACCATATATTTT. This chain joins TRBV7-2 and TRBJ1-3; the match to TRBD1 covers 7 bases. The germline CDR1 and CDR2 sequences are SGHTA and FQGNSA. CDR3 length: 15 residues. Unmatched junction bases numbered 6, after V lost 1 base and J lost 6 bases.

The rearrangement uses TRBV28 and TRBJ2-3; tentative D call: TRBD2 (6 bases). Germline CDR1 is MDHEN and CDR2 is SYDVKM. V was pared by 3 bases and J by 1 base, with 11 bases between. CDR3 length equals 15 residues. CDR3 bases: TGTGCCAGCAGTTTCCGGGAGTGGGGCACAGATACGCAGTATTTT. Translation gives CASSFREWGTDTQYF.

Here the CDR3 reads CASSISGGQDGELFF. CDR3 coding DNA: TGTGCCAGTAGTATATCCGGGGGTCAGGACGGGGAGCTGTTTTTT. The chain is built from TRBV19 and TRBJ2-2, with D possibly matching TRBD2 (6 bases). CDR3 length equals 15 residues. Germline V CDR1 and CDR2: LNHDA, SQIVND (reference sequence). The V and J ends lost 2 bases and 7 bases respectively, with 14 bases between them.

This chain joins TRBV2 and TRBJ2-7; TRBD2 aligns across 10 bases. The CDR3 extends over 15 amino acids. V trimming: 6 bases; J trimming: 2 bases; junction bases outside the gene matches: 7. CDR1 is SNHLY, CDR2 FYNNEI, per germline. The CDR3 loop is CASRALLAGTYEQYF. For the CDR3, the DNA is TGTGCCAGCAGGGCCCTACTAGCGGGAACCTACGAGCAGTACTTC.

The CDR3 protein is CSVDGREGREQYF. The CDR3 region has the DNA TGCAGCGTTGATGGGCGGGAGGGCCGCGAGCAGTACTTC. J is TRBJ2-5 and V is TRBV29-1; 9 positions agree with TRBD2. TRBJ2-7 matches the DNA end more closely, so the J call is doubtful. Germline V gene data show CDR1 as SQVTM and CDR2 as ANQGSEA. There are 13 residues in the CDR3.

The chain employs TRBV30 and TRBJ2-1, with 13 bases lining up with TRBD2. CDR3 length: 15 residues. The trim removed 5 bases at V and 7 bases at J, leaving 8 bases unmatched. Germline assignment: CDR1 GTSNPN and CDR2 SVGIG (reference sequence). The CDR3 DNA sequence: TGTGCCTGGGGACTAGCGGGAGAGGTATGGAATGAGCAGTTCTTC. Its protein product is CAWGLAGEVWNEQFF.

The rearrangement links TRBV11-2 to TRBJ2-2; D is perhaps TRBD2 (6 bases). The V gene lost 1 base and the J gene lost 3 bases, with 12 bases spanning the gap. The germline CDR1 and CDR2 sequences are SGHAT and FQNNGV. The CDR3 loop spans 16 amino acids. Here the CDR3 reads CASSLGPAGYTGELFF. Here the CDR3 DNA reads TGTGCCAGCAGCTTAGGGCCAGCGGGCTACACCGGGGAGCTGTTTTTT.

The chain has TRBV7-9 and TRBJ1-5; possibly TRBD1 for D (5 bases). The V and J ends lost 1 base and 4 bases respectively, with 11 bases between them. The germline CDR1 and CDR2 sequences are SEHNR and FQNEAQ (reference sequence). The CDR3 covers 15 residues. The CDR3 sequence: CASSLGAGNNQPQHF. As DNA, the CDR3 is TGTGCCAGCAGCTTAGGGGCAGGGAATAATCAGCCCCAGCATTTT.

The rearrangement uses TRBV19 and TRBJ2-7, with a weak D call TRBD2 (5 bases). With 1 base removed from V and 1 base from J, the gap between germline ends came to 8 bases. Germline values: CDR1 LNHDA, CDR2 SQIVND (reference sequence). There are 14 residues in the CDR3. CDR3 DNA: TGTGCCAGTAGTATAGGCGGGCCTTCCTACGAGCAGTACTTC. It is translated as CASSIGGPSYEQYF.

The rearrangement uses TRBV6-5 and TRBJ1-5; D ambiguous. The ends were cut back, 6 bases at V and 1 base at J, with 7 bases in the middle. The germline V gene encodes CDR1 MNHEY and CDR2 SVGAGI. The CDR3 loop spans 13 amino acids. CDR3 region: CASRLGSNQPQHF. CDR3 bases: TGTGCCAGCAGACTAGGAAGCAATCAGCCCCAGCATTTT.

The chain joins TRBV27 to TRBJ1-2, with 8 bases matching TRBD1. This CDR3 has 15 residues. Trimming cost V 5 bases and J 0 bases; bases outside gene matches: 5. Germline V gene data show CDR1 as MNHEY and CDR2 as SMNVEV (reference sequence). The DNA of the CDR3 is TGTGCCAGCAGTGTCGGGACAGGAGCTAACTATGGCTACACCTTC. Its protein is CASSVGTGANYGYTF.

The chain couples TRBV27 to TRBJ1-2; TRBD1 might be the D (6 bases). Germline CDR1 and CDR2: MNHEY and SMNVEV (reference sequence). CDR3 length: 15 residues. V lost 5 bases and J 2 bases, leaving 15 bases between the germline ends. The CDR3 region has the DNA TGTGCCAGCAGTAAGGGGGGGCTTGTAAACTATGGCTACACCTTC. Its protein product is CASSKGGLVNYGYTF.

The rearrangement joins TRBV18 to TRBJ1-1, with a possible D match to TRBD1 (6 bases). The CDR3 is 14 amino acids. Trimming shortened V by 4 bases and J by 3 bases, and 12 bases separated the two germline ends. CDR1 is KGHSH, CDR2 LQKENI, per germline. In DNA, the CDR3 is TGTGCCAGCTCACTACGGGACACTCACACTGAAGCTTTCTTT. This sequence encodes CASSLRDTHTEAFF.

CDR3 amino acids: CASTLRGMNTEAFF. The DNA of the CDR3 is TGTGCCAGCACCCTCAGGGGGATGAACACTGAAGCTTTCTTT. The V call is TRBV2, the J call TRBJ1-1, with 7 bases fitting TRBD1. CDR3 length: 14 residues. Losses at the gene ends were 7 bases for V and 0 bases for J; bases not matched to a gene: 5. The germline V gene has CDR1 SNHLY and CDR2 FYNNEI.

V gene TRBV7-2 combines with J gene TRBJ2-7; D is ambiguous. Germline V CDR1 and CDR2: SGHTA, FQGNSA. This CDR3 has 14 amino acids. V lost 5 bases and J lost 3, with 14 bases in between. CDR3 sequence reads: CASSPPGFSYEQYF. In nucleotides, the CDR3 is TGTGCCAGCAGCCCCCCGGGTTTCAGCTACGAGCAGTACTTC.

The chain links TRBV7-6 to TRBJ2-1, with 9 bases aligning to TRBD2. The V segment lost 4 bases and the J segment 7 bases; nucleotides outside the gene matches: 8. Germline CDR1 and CDR2: SGHVS and FNYEAQ. This CDR3 is 15 amino acids long. The DNA of the CDR3 is TGTGCCAGCAGCTCCTTAGCGGGAGTCGAGAATGAGCAGTTCTTC. It encodes CASSSLAGVENEQFF.

The chain uses TRBV18 and TRBJ2-5; 7 nucleotides match TRBD2. CDR1 is KGHSH, CDR2 LQKENI, per germline. This CDR3 region has 16 residues. V lost 2 bases to trimming and J lost 4 bases; unmatched junction nucleotides: 10. The CDR3: CASSPTAGVEGETQYF. CDR3 DNA: TGTGCCAGCTCACCAACCGCGGGGGTAGAGGGAGAGACCCAGTACTTC. The complete variable domain, with remaining parts taken from reference TRBV18 and TRBJ2-5, reads NAGVMQNPRHLVRRRGQEARLRCSPMKGHSHVYWYRQLPEEGLKFMVYLQKENIIDESGMPKERFSAEFPKEGPSILRIQQVVRGDSAAYFCASSPTAGVEGETQYFGPGTRLLVL.

The chain combines TRBV2 with TRBJ2-7; possible D gene TRBD2, 5 bases. CDR3 length: 14 amino acids. CDR1 is SNHLY and CDR2 is FYNNEI in the germline V gene. The V gene lost 7 bases and the J gene lost 0 bases, with 13 bases spanning the gap. The CDR3 nucleotides are TGTGCCAGCAAGGAGGCCCCCTCCTCCTACGAGCAGTACTTC. Protein: CASKEAPSSYEQYF.

This rearrangement joins TRBV29-1 to TRBJ2-4; TRBD1 is a possible D gene (6 bases). CDR3 length: 14 amino acids. The germline CDR1 and CDR2 sequences are SQVTM and ANQGSEA. V gave up 3 bases and J gave up 11 bases, with 20 bases separating them. CDR3 DNA: TGCAGCGTTGAGGACAGTTCAAAAAGGAGGCTTCAGTACTTC. Amino acids: CSVEDSSKRRLQYF.

This chain connects TRBV13 to TRBJ2-7; 13 positions agree with TRBD2. J gave up 4 bases and V 6 bases, and 6 bases lay outside the gene matches. The V gene's germline CDR1 is PRHDT and CDR2 FYEKMQ (reference sequence). CDR3 length: 15 residues. CDR3 loop: CASSLTSGGRYEQYF. DNA for the CDR3: TGTGCCAGCAGTCTGACTAGCGGGGGGCGGTACGAGCAGTACTTC. Together with reference TRBV13 and TRBJ2-7, the CDR3 gives the full variable domain: AAGVIQSPRHLIKEKRETATLKCYPIPRHDTVYWYQQGPGQDPQFLISFYEKMQSDKGSIPDRFSAQQFSDYHSELNMSSLELGDSALYFCASSLTSGGRYEQYFGPGTRLTVT.

The rearrangement joins TRBV7-9 to TRBJ2-7, with TRBD2 matching 8 bases. The CDR3 runs 15 residues. Germline V gene sequence: CDR1 SEHNR, CDR2 FQNEAQ (reference sequence). Trimming took 1 base from V and 6 from J; bases not matched to a gene: 8. The CDR3 protein is CASSLVGTSRLEQYF. The DNA for the CDR3 is TGTGCCAGCAGCTTAGTCGGGACTAGTCGGCTCGAGCAGTACTTC.

This rearrangement joins TRBV5-5 to TRBJ1-4, with D possibly being TRBD1 (6 bases). This CDR3 comprises 13 residues. Germline V gene sequence: CDR1 SGHKS, CDR2 YYEKEE (reference sequence). V shed 4 bases and J shed 11 bases, with 15 bases lying between them. The CDR3 loop reads CASSGKQGRKLFF. The CDR3 DNA reads TGTGCCAGCAGCGGGAAACAGGGCCGGAAACTGTTTTTT. The full variable domain, completed using reference TRBV5-5 and TRBJ1-4, is DAGVTQSPTHLIKTRGQQVTLRCSPISGHKSVSWYQQVLGQGPQFIFQYYEKEERGRGNFPDRFSARQFPNYSSELNVNALLLGDSALYLCASSGKQGRKLFFGSGTQLSVL.

The chain carries TRBV5-1 and TRBJ2-7; 13 bases fit TRBD2. After removal of 3 bases from V and 6 bases from J, the junction contained 15 bases not matched to a gene. CDR1 SGHRS and CDR2 YFSETQ come from the germline V gene. This CDR3 has 18 amino acids. The CDR3 sequence: CASSSHARLAGGGSEQYF. CDR3 coding DNA: TGCGCCAGCAGCTCCCATGCGCGACTAGCGGGAGGTGGGAGCGAGCAGTACTTC. Based on the CDR3 plus reference TRBV5-1 and TRBJ2-7, the full variable domain is KAGVTQTPRYLIKTRGQQVTLSCSPISGHRSVSWYQQTPGQGLQFLFEYFSETQRNKGNFPGRFSGRQFSNSRSEMNVSTLELGDSALYLCASSSHARLAGGGSEQYFGPGTRLTVT.

V and J are TRBV9 and TRBJ2-6; D is perhaps TRBD1 (5 bases). CDR1 is SGDLS, CDR2 YYNGEE, per germline. Trimming left V 4 bases short and J 1 base short, with 9 bases between. This CDR3 has 15 amino acids. The CDR3 nucleotides read TGTGCCAGCAGCTACACAGGTTCTGGGGCCAACGTCCTGACTTTC. Amino acids: CASSYTGSGANVLTF.

The gene calls are TRBV11-3 and TRBJ1-5, with D unclear. The CDR3 has 16 residues. Trimming removed 5 bases from V and 0 bases from J, with 14 bases in between. From germline, CDR1 is SGHNT and CDR2 YENEEA. CDR3 sequence (DNA): TGTGCCAGCAGCATCCGGGATAAGCATAGCAATCAGCCCCAGCATTTT. Translation gives CASSIRDKHSNQPQHF.

This rearrangement joins TRBV6-1 to TRBJ2-5, with TRBD2 identical over 7 bases. The CDR3 contains 12 residues. Per the germline V gene, CDR1 is MNHNS and CDR2 is SASEGT. V was pared by 8 bases and J by 4 bases, with 4 bases of the junction left unmatched. CDR3 loop: CASSLAVETQYF. In DNA form, the CDR3 reads TGTGCCAGCTCGCTAGCGGTAGAGACCCAGTACTTC.

The chain combines TRBV19 with TRBJ1-2; a weak D match, TRBD1 (5 bases). Germline CDR1 is LNHDA and CDR2 is SQIVND (reference sequence). Trimming took off 5 bases at V and 5 bases at J, with 12 bases between the two ends. The CDR3 extends over 13 amino acids. The CDR3, as DNA: TGTGCCAGTAGTCCCCGCCGGGGGTATGGCTACACCTTC. Its protein product is CASSPRRGYGYTF.

V gene TRBV29-1 combines with J gene TRBJ2-7; 9 bases match TRBD1. The CDR3 has 14 residues. Germline V gene sequence: CDR1 SQVTM, CDR2 ANQGSEA. V was clipped by 3 bases and J by 1 base; unmatched bases: 4. The CDR3 loop is CSVDSGQGSYEQYF. CDR3 coding DNA: TGCAGCGTTGATTCGGGACAGGGATCCTACGAGCAGTACTTC.

The gene calls are TRBV27 and TRBJ2-1, with a tentative D call TRBD2 (5 bases). V was cut by 6 bases and J by 13 bases, with 13 bases left in between. CDR3 length: 11 amino acids. The germline V gene has CDR1 MNHEY and CDR2 SMNVEV (reference sequence). The CDR3 region is CASSFRGGQFF. The DNA of the CDR3 is TGTGCCAGCAGCTTCCGGGGTGGACAGTTCTTC.